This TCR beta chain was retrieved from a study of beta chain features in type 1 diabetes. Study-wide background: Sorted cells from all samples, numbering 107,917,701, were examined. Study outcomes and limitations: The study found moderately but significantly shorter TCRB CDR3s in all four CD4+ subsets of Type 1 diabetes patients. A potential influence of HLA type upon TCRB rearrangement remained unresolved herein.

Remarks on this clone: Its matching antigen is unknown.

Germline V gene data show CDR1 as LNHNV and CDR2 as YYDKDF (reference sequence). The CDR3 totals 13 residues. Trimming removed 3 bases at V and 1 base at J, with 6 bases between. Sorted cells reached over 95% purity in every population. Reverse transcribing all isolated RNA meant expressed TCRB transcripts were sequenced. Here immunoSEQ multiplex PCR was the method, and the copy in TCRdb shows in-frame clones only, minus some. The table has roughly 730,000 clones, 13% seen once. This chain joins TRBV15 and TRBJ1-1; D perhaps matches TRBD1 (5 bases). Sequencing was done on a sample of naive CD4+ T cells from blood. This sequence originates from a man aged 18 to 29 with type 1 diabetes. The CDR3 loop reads CATSRGPNTEAFF. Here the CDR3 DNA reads TGTGCCACCAGCAGGGGACCGAACACTGAAGCTTTCTTT.